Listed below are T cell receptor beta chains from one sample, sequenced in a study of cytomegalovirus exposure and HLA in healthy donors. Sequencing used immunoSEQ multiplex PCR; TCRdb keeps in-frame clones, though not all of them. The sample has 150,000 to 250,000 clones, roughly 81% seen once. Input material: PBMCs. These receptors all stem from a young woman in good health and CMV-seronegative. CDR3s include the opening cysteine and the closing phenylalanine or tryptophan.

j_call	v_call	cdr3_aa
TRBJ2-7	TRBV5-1	CASSPGTGVFNGYEQYF
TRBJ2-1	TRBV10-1	CASSDYELGHNEQFF
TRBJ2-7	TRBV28	CASARRDRDSYEQYF
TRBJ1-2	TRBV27	CASSLPDGNYGYTF
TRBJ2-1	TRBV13	CASSRTSPRDEQFF
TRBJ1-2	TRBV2	CASSDSRGYYGYTF
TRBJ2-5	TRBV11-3	CASSSPGTGGLETQYF
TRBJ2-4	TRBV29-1	CSVEEGASINIQYF
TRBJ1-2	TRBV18	CASSRTGERYGYTF
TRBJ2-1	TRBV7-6	CASSLGYGRTAHNEQFF
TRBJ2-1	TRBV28	CASSRSMSSSYNEQFF
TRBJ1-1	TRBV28	CASSLGGAGGDAFF
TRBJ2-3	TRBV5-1	CASSLQGWGTTDTQYF
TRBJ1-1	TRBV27	CASSSRGNTEAFF
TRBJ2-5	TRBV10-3	CAISWTGGETQYF
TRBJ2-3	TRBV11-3	CASSRDRFRDTQYF
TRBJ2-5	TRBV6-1	CASRFSTSGSETQYF
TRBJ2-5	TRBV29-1	CSVEVSSLPAQYF
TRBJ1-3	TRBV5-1	CASSRGQAGNTIYF
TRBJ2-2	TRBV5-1	CASSLARGQGVGELFF
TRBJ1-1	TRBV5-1	CASRSEGEVEAFF
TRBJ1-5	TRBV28	CASNGDSNQPQHF
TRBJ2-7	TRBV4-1	CASSRLAGTYEQYF
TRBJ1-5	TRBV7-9	CASSSGQGTNQPQHF
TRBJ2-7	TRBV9	CASSPLGTGNEQYF
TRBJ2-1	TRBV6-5	CAVLAGSYNEQFF
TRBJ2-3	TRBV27	CASRAGGSDTQYF
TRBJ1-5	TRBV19	CASTQSTGTGRNQPQHF
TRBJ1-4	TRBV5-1	CASSAGTGREKLFF
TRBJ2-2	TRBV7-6	CASSFSPADLGTPGELFF
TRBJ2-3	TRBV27	CASSQTSFGGGTPDTQYF